These 11 T cell receptor beta chains came from one sample sequenced in a study of T cell changes during pregnancy in multiple sclerosis (dated by TCRdb to about 2019). Libraries were built with the immunoSEQ multiplex PCR assay. TCRdb took over this immuneACCESS table, retaining in-frame rearrangements with V and J assigned. Such tables are incomplete; in checked studies, under half of the missing clones stem from an unresolved V gene, and the remainder is unexplained. The sample profile shows about 44,000 clones; roughly 96% of them were found once. 0.75% to 0.9% of the sample goes to the ten largest clones. The sample in question was peripheral blood, obtained in the second trimester of pregnancy. All receptors come from a female donor with multiple sclerosis, enrolled in a pregnancy study.

This chain connects TRBV7-7 to TRBJ2-1; TRBD2 agrees at 13 bases. The CDR3 has 14 amino acids. Per the germline V gene, CDR1 is SSHAT and CDR2 is FNYEAQ (reference sequence). V was clipped by 4 bases and J by 8 bases; unmatched bases: 2. CDR3 protein: CASSSGLAGDEQFF. The CDR3 bases are TGTGCCAGCAGCTCCGGACTAGCGGGGGATGAGCAGTTCTTC.

The chain carries TRBV9 and TRBJ1-1, with D perhaps matching TRBD1 (6 bases). Germline CDR1 SGDLS, CDR2 YYNGEE. The CDR3 runs 15 residues. Trimming shortened V by 4 bases and J by 3 bases, and 16 bases separated the two germline ends. DNA of the CDR3: TGTGCCAGCAGCCCACGGGGAGGGGGACACACTGAAGCTTTCTTT. Encoded protein: CASSPRGGGHTEAFF.

The chain recombines TRBV29-1 with TRBJ2-1, with a weak D call TRBD1 (5 bases). Germline CDR1 is SQVTM and CDR2 is ANQGSEA. The CDR3 spans 16 residues. Trimming shortened V by 3 bases and J by 7 bases, and 22 bases separated the two germline ends. The CDR3 DNA is TGCAGCGTTGACAGCAGGGTGAGGACCCTTGGGAATGAGCAGTTCTTC. Translation: CSVDSRVRTLGNEQFF.

This clone was picked up a small number of times. The chain couples TRBV25-1 to TRBJ1-6; no clear D gene. Trimming took off 6 bases at V and 7 bases at J, with 10 bases between the two ends. This CDR3 contains 13 residues. Germline V CDR1 and CDR2: MGHDK, SYGVNS. CDR3 protein: CASSRLQNSPLHF. Written as DNA, the CDR3 is TGTGCCAGCAGCAGACTACAAAATTCACCCCTCCACTTT.

The V call is TRBV7-9, the J call TRBJ1-5; 9 positions match TRBD1. Germline trimming cut 5 bases from V and 7 bases from J; bases unmatched to any gene: 12. This CDR3 is 16 amino acids long. The germline V gene encodes CDR1 SEHNR and CDR2 FQNEAQ (reference sequence). DNA for the CDR3: TGTGCCAGCAGCCATACACCGGGACAGGGAGACCAGCCCCAGCATTTT. Amino acids: CASSHTPGQGDQPQHF.

The gene calls are TRBV7-9 and TRBJ1-2, with TRBD1 as a possible D gene (5 bases). Trimming shortened V by 6 bases and J by 4 bases, and 12 bases separated the two germline ends. The length of the CDR3 is 13 residues. CDR1 and CDR2 from the germline V gene are SEHNR and FQNEAQ (reference sequence). The CDR3 here is CASSRETAYGYTF. DNA of the CDR3: TGTGCCAGCAGTCGCGAGACAGCCTATGGCTACACCTTC.

This sequence joins TRBV9 and TRBJ2-7, with D maybe TRBD2 (6 bases). Germline CDR1 SGDLS, CDR2 YYNGEE. The CDR3 spans 15 residues. V lost 0 bases and J 3 bases, leaving 13 bases between the germline ends. CDR3 sequence: CASSVATGTLYEQYF. In nucleotides, the CDR3 is TGTGCCAGCAGCGTAGCTACCGGGACTCTCTACGAGCAGTACTTC. The whole variable domain, filled in from reference TRBV9 and TRBJ2-7, reads DSGVTQTPKHLITATGQRVTLRCSPRSGDLSVYWYQQSLDQGLQFLIQYYNGEERAKGNILERFSAQQFPDLHSELNLSSLELGDSALYFCASSVATGTLYEQYFGPGTRLTVT.

This chain joins TRBV7-8 and TRBJ1-1; D gene ambiguous. The CDR3 is 13 residues long. The V and J ends lost 5 bases and 1 base respectively, with 8 bases between them. The germline CDR1 and CDR2 sequences are SGHVS and FQNEAQ. CDR3 coding DNA: TGTGCCAGCAGCCTTTTATGGAACACTGAAGCTTTCTTT. This translates into CASSLLWNTEAFF.

This clone was observed a single time. The CDR3, as DNA: TGTGCCAGCAGCCCTGCGGCGGGAGGGCCAGATACGCAGTATTTT. This encodes CASSPAAGGPDTQYF. The gene calls are TRBV7-9 and TRBJ2-3, with 9 positions matching TRBD2. The CDR3 has 15 amino acids. With 5 bases clipped from V and 4 bases from J, the junction kept 7 bases outside the gene matches. Germline V gene data show CDR1 as SEHNR and CDR2 as FQNEAQ (reference sequence).

The rearrangement links TRBV18 to TRBJ1-5, with D possibly being TRBD1 (5 bases). The germline V gene has CDR1 KGHSH and CDR2 LQKENI. The CDR3 runs 13 residues. Trimming pared 1 base from V and 7 bases from J, leaving 8 bases between. DNA for the CDR3: TGTGCCAGCTCACCACTCGACAGACAGCCCCAGCATTTT. Amino acids: CASSPLDRQPQHF.

The chain joins TRBV20-1 to TRBJ2-3, with D tentatively TRBD2 (5 bases). The CDR3 contains 10 residues. CDR1 is DFQATT, CDR2 SNEGSKA, per germline (reference sequence). The CDR3 loop is CTAGGDTQYF. In DNA form, the CDR3 reads TGCACCGCGGGTGGGGATACGCAGTATTTT.